This T cell receptor beta chain originates from a study of blood T cell repertoires in COVID-19. The ends lost 6 bases at V and 4 bases at J; junction bases unmatched: 5. This CDR3 contains 14 residues. Germline V gene sequence: CDR1 SEHNR, CDR2 FQNEAQ (reference sequence). Libraries were prepared by immunoSEQ multiplex PCR; TCRdb keeps only in-frame clonotypes and omits some of them. The sample holds some 150,000 clones, about nine tenths seen once. The sample consisted of peripheral blood. The chain combines TRBV7-9 with TRBJ1-4, with TRBD1 identical over 7 bases. The sequence was collected from a human donor in a cohort sampled during active COVID-19. CDR3 sequence reads: CASRSDRVNEKLFF. The CDR3 DNA reads TGTGCCAGCAGATCCGACAGGGTTAATGAAAAACTGTTTTTT. Combining the CDR3 with reference TRBV7-9 and TRBJ1-4 gives the whole variable domain DTGVSQNPRHKITKRGQNVTFRCDPISEHNRLYWYRQTLGQGPEFLTYFQNEAQLEKSRLLSDRFSAERPKGSFSTLEIQRTEQGDSAMYLCASRSDRVNEKLFFGSGTQLSVL.